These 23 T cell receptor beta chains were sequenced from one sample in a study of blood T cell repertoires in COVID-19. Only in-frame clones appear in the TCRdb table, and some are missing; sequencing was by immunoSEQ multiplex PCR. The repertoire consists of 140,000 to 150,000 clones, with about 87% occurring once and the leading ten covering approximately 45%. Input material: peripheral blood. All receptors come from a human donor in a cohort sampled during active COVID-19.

In DNA, the CDR3 is TGTGCCAGCAGCACCCCGACAGGGGGCAACTATGGCTACACCTTC. Encoded protein: CASSTPTGGNYGYTF. The V gene is TRBV5-5, the J gene TRBJ1-2; 10 bases match TRBD1. CDR3 length equals 15 residues. Trimming at V came to 4 bases and at J to 2 bases, leaving 5 bases not matched to a gene. CDR1 and CDR2 (germline): SGHKS, YYEKEE (reference sequence).

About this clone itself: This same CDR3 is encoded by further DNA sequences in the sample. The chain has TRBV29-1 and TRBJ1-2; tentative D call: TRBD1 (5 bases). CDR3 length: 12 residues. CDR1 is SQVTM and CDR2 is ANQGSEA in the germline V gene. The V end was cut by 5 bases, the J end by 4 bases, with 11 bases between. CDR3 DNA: TGCAGCGTTACCCAGGGTACCTATGGCTACACCTTC. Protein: CSVTQGTYGYTF.

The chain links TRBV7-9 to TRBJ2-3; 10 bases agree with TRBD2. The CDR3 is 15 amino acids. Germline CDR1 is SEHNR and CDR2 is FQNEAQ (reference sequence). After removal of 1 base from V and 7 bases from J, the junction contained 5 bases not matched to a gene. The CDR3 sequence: CASSLGAGGVYTQYF. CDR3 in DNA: TGTGCCAGCAGCTTAGGAGCGGGAGGGGTATATACGCAGTATTTT.

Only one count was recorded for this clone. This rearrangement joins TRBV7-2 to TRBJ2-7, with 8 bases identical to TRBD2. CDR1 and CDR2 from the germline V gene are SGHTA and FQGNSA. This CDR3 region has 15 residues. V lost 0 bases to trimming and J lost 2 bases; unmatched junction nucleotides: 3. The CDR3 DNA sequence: TGTGCCAGCAGCTTAGCTACTAGCGGAACCTACGAGCAGTACTTC. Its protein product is CASSLATSGTYEQYF.

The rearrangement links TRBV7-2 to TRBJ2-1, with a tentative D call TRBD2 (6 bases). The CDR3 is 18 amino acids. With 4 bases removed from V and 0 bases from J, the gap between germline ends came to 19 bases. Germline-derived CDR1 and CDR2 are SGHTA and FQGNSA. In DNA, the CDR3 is TGTGCCAGCAGCTCTCGGGACTCGGGGCGGCGCTCCTACAATGAGCAGTTCTTC. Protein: CASSSRDSGRRSYNEQFF.

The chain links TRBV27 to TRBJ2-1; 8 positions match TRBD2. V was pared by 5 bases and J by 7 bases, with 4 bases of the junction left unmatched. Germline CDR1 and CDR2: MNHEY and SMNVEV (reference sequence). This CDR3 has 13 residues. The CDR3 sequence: CASSSGRRNEQFF. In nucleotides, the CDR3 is TGTGCCAGCAGTAGCGGGAGAAGGAATGAGCAGTTCTTC.

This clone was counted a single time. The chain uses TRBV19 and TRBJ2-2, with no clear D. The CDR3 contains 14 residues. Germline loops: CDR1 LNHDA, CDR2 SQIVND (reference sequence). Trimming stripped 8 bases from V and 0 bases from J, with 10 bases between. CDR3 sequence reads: CASDGGTNTGELFF. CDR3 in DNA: TGTGCCAGTGATGGCGGCACGAACACCGGGGAGCTGTTTTTT.

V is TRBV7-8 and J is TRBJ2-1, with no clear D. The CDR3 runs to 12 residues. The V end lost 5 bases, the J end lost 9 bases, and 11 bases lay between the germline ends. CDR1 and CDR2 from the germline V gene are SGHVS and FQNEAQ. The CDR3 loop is CASSNIGGEQFF. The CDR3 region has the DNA TGTGCCAGCAGCAACATAGGCGGTGAGCAGTTCTTC.

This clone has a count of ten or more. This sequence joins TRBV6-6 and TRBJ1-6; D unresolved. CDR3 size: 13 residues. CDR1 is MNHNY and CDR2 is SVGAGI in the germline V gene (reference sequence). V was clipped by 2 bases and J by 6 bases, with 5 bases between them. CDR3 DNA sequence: TGTGCCAGCAGTTACGGGAGTAATTCACCCCTCCACTTT. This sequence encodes CASSYGSNSPLHF.

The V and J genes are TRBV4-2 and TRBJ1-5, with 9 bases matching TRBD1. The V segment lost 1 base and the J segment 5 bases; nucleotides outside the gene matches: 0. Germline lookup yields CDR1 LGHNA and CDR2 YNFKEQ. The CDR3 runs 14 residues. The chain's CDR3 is CASSQGTGDQPQHF. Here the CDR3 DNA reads TGTGCCAGCAGCCAAGGGACAGGGGATCAGCCCCAGCATTTT.

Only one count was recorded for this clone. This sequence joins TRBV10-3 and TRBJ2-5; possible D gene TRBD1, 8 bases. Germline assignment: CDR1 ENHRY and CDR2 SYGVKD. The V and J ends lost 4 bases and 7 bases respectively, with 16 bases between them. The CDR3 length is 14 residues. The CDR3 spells CAISALDREGTQYF. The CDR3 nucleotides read TGTGCCATCAGTGCCTTGGACAGGGAGGGGACCCAGTACTTC.

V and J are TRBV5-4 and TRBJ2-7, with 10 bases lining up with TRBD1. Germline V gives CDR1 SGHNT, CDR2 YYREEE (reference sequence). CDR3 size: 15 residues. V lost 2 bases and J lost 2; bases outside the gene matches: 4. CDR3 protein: CASSFGTGVTYEQYF. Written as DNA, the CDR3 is TGTGCCAGCAGCTTCGGGACAGGGGTTACCTACGAGCAGTACTTC.

CDR3 DNA: TGTGCCAGCAGCGTAGTCCCTAGCGGGATTGTCGGGGAGCTGTTTTTT. Amino acid sequence: CASSVVPSGIVGELFF. The chain links TRBV9 to TRBJ2-2, with 9 bases identical to TRBD2. Per the germline V gene, CDR1 is SGDLS and CDR2 is YYNGEE. The CDR3 contains 16 residues. V lost 0 bases, J lost 7 bases, and 7 bases stayed unmatched.

This CDR3 is CACMRGMNTEAFF. CDR3 DNA: TGTGCCTGCATGCGAGGTATGAACACTGAAGCTTTCTTT. The chain joins TRBV30 to TRBJ1-1, with unresolved D. V lost 6 bases to trimming and J lost 0 bases, with 11 bases between them. Germline values: CDR1 GTSNPN, CDR2 SVGIG (reference sequence). The CDR3 runs 13 residues.

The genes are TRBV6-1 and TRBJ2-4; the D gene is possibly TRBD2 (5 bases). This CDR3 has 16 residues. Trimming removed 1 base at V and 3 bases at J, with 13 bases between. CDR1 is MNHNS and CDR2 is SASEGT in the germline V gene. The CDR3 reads CASSEGEGEGKNIQYF. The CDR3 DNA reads TGTGCCAGCAGTGAAGGGGAAGGAGAGGGCAAAAACATTCAGTACTTC.

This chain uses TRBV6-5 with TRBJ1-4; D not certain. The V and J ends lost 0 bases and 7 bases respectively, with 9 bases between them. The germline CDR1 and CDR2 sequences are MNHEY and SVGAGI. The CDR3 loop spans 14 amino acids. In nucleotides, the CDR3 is TGTGCCAGCAGTTACTCCCGGGATGTTGAAAAACTGTTTTTT. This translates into CASSYSRDVEKLFF.

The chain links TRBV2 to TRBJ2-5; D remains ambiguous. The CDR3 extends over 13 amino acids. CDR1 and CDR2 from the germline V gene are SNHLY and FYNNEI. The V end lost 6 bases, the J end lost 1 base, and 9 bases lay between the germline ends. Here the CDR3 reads CASSQDFQETQYF. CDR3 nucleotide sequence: TGTGCCAGCAGCCAGGATTTCCAAGAGACCCAGTACTTC.

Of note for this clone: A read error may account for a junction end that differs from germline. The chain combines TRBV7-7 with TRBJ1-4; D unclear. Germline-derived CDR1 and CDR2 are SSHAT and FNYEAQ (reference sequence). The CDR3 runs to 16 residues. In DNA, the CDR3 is TGTGCTAGCAGCTTAGGTTTGGCGGGAGCTAATGAAAAACTGTTTTTT. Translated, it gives CASSLGLAGANEKLFF.

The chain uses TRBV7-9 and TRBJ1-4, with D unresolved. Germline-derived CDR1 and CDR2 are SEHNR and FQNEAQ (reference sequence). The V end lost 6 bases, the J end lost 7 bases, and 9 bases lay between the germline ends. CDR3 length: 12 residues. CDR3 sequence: CASSRPIEKLFF. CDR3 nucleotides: TGTGCCAGCAGTCGTCCTATTGAAAAACTGTTTTTT.

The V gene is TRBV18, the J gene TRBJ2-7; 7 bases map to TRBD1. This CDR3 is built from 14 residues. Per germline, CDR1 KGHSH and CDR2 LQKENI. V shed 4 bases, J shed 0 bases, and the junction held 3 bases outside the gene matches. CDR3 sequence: CASSQGASSYEQYV. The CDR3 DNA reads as TGTGCCAGCTCACAGGGGGCGAGCTCCTACGAGCAGTACGTC.

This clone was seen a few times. The CDR3 region has the DNA TGCGCCAGCAGCTTGGAGCAGGGGCCTATCGGGGAGCTGTTTTTT. Translating gives CASSLEQGPIGELFF. The chain joins TRBV5-1 to TRBJ2-2, with TRBD1 as a possible D gene (6 bases). This CDR3 has 15 residues. Trimming took off 0 bases at V and 7 bases at J, with 13 bases between the two ends. Looked up from germline, CDR1 is SGHRS and CDR2 is YFSETQ.

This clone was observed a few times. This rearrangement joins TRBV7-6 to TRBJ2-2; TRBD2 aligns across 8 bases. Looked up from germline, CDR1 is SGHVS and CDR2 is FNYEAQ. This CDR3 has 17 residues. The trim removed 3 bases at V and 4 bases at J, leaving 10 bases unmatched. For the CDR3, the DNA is TGTGCCAGCAGCTTTCCGGCGAGCGGGAGTGCCACCGGGGAGCTGTTTTTT. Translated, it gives CASSFPASGSATGELFF.

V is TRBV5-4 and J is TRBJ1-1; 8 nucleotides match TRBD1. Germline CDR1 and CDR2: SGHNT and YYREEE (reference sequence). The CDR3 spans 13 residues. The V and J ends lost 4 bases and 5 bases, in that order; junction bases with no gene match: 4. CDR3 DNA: TGTGCCAGCAGCCTGACAGGGGAAACTGAAGCTTTCTTT. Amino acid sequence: CASSLTGETEAFF.